This TCR beta chain originates from a study of identical twins. V was shortened by 4 bases and J by 6 bases, with 12 bases between the two germline ends. The CDR3 consists of 14 residues. CDR1 is MGHDK and CDR2 is SYGVNS in the germline V gene. Template switching, a step in the protocol, added a universal primer site, and cDNA carried unique molecular identifiers. TCRdb redid the calling of the 5' RACE reads with MiXCR, one entry per CDR3 protein. The table has roughly 770,000 distinct CDR3 sequences, 15% to 20% seen once; the top ten hold about an eighth. A further study also used this sample, focusing on T cells expressing NK-cell markers. That paper adds: Of the CD8+ T cells in more than five donors, about 1.0-7.0% belonged to dominant NKG2C+ clonotypes.

Sequences were obtained from PBMCs. The source of this sequence is a woman in her late teens or twenties in good health. This chain connects TRBV25-1 to TRBJ2-2; no clear D. The CDR3 DNA reads TGTGCCAGCAGTGGGGGTGGACGGGCCGGGGAGCTGTTTTTT. It translates to CASSGGGRAGELFF. Complete variable domain (other parts from reference TRBV25-1 and TRBJ2-2): EADIYQTPRYLVIGTGKKITLECSQTMGHDKMYWYQQDPGMELHLIHYSYGVNSTEKGDLSSESTVSRIRTEHFPLTLESARPSHTSQYLCASSGGGRAGELFFGEGSRLTVL.